Below, 16 T cell receptor beta chains from the same sample are listed, as sequenced in a study of monozygotic twins with inflammatory bowel disease. TCRdb reprocessed the 5' RACE reads, keeping one entry per CDR3 protein, no DNA. In all, the sample yields 350,000 to 500,000 distinct CDR3 sequences. Input material: blood. These receptor sequences come from a human donor with ulcerative colitis or Crohn's disease, or a healthy co-twin of an affected twin (not recorded which).

CDR3 in amino acids: CAFCRQANEKLFF. The rearrangement uses TRBV30 and TRBJ1-4; checking the TCRdb D call of TRBD1 is not possible without DNA. The CDR3 extends over 13 amino acids. Germline V gene data show CDR1 as GTSNPN and CDR2 as SVGIG (reference sequence).

J is TRBJ2-2 and V is TRBV3-1; there is no DNA to check the TCRdb D call of TRBD2. Looked up from germline, CDR1 is LGHDT and CDR2 is YNNKEL (reference sequence). The CDR3 length is 18 residues. CDR3 region: CASSPTSGGPSNTGELFF. Using reference TRBV3-1 and TRBJ2-2 for the parts outside the CDR3, the full variable domain is DTAVSQTPKYLVTQMGNDKSIKCEQNLGHDTMYWYKQDSKKFLKIMFSYNNKELIINETVPNRFSPKSPDKAHLNLHINSLELGDSAVYFCASSPTSGGPSNTGELFFGEGSRLTVL.

The chain links TRBV29-1 to TRBJ2-2. The germline V gene has CDR1 SQVTM and CDR2 ANQGSEA. The CDR3 length is 12 residues. This CDR3 is CSVELDGGELFF.

The chain joins TRBV2 to TRBJ2-6. Germline loops: CDR1 SNHLY, CDR2 FYNNEI. This CDR3 has 13 residues. This CDR3 reads CASRGFGANVLTF. Based on the CDR3 plus reference TRBV2 and TRBJ2-6, the full variable domain is EPEVTQTPSHQVTQMGQEVILRCVPISNHLYFYWYRQILGQKVEFLVSFYNNEISEKSEIFDDQFSVERPDGSNFTLKIRSTKLEDSAMYFCASRGFGANVLTFGAGSRLTVL.

This rearrangement joins TRBV12-3 or TRBV12-4 to TRBJ2-7; no DNA is available, so the TRBD2 call from TCRdb remains unchecked. The CDR3 length is 12 residues. The CDR3 region is CARLLAGDEQYF.

The chain uses TRBV11-2 and TRBJ1-6. The CDR3 sequence is 14 residues long. Germline V gene sequence: CDR1 SGHAT, CDR2 FQNNGV. CDR3 protein: CASSPALVNSPLHF.

The chain couples TRBV9 to TRBJ2-3. This CDR3 has 15 residues. The germline V gene has CDR1 SGDLS and CDR2 YYNGEE. CDR3 in amino acids: CASSADGVATDTQYF.

The chain couples TRBV7-3 to TRBJ2-1; the D call from TCRdb, TRBD1, cannot be confirmed without DNA. The CDR3 consists of 16 residues. The germline CDR1 and CDR2 sequences are SGHTA and FQGTGA. This chain's CDR3 is CASSISTGPPYNEQFF.

The V call is TRBV10-3, the J call TRBJ2-1; TCRdb selects TRBD2, and the lack of DNA leaves this call unchecked. This CDR3 contains 14 residues. Germline CDR1 reads ENHRY; CDR2 reads SYGVKD. The CDR3 region is CAISRVGEHNEQFF.

The chain joins TRBV9 to TRBJ2-3; lacking DNA, the TRBD2 call made by TCRdb goes unchecked. Germline lookup yields CDR1 SGDLS and CDR2 YYNGEE. This CDR3 contains 17 residues. CDR3 loop: CASSVEVASGGTDTQYF. The complete variable domain, with remaining parts taken from reference TRBV9 and TRBJ2-3, reads DSGVTQTPKHLITATGQRVTLRCSPRSGDLSVYWYQQSLDQGLQFLIQYYNGEERAKGNILERFSAQQFPDLHSELNLSSLELGDSALYFCASSVEVASGGTDTQYFGPGTRLTVL.

This chain joins TRBV5-1 and TRBJ2-5; there is no DNA to check the TCRdb D call of TRBD1. This CDR3 comprises 14 residues. Per germline, CDR1 SGHRS and CDR2 YFSETQ. The CDR3 loop is CASSRGPGSETQYF.

The gene calls are TRBV19 and TRBJ2-5; TCRdb designates TRBD1, a call that cannot be tested without DNA. The CDR3 runs to 14 residues. Germline V CDR1 and CDR2: LNHDA, SQIVND (reference sequence). The CDR3: CASSFGQAPETQYF. The full variable domain, with the rest looked up from reference TRBV19 and TRBJ2-5, is DGGITQSPKYLFRKEGQNVTLSCEQNLNHDAMYWYRQDPGQGLRLIYYSQIVNDFQKGDIAEGYSVSREKKESFPLTVTSAQKNPTAFYLCASSFGQAPETQYFGPGTRLLVL.

This rearrangement joins TRBV12-3 or TRBV12-4 to TRBJ2-2; the TCRdb D gene call, TRBD2, has no DNA to confirm it. The CDR3 spans 15 residues. The CDR3 loop is CASSPRDFLTGELFF.

The rearrangement uses TRBV5-1 and TRBJ1-5; TCRdb gives TRBD1 as the D gene, but with no DNA this cannot be confirmed. The CDR3 length is 15 residues. In germline, CDR1 is SGHRS, CDR2 YFSETQ. CDR3 protein: CASSLDGGGYQPQHF.

The chain carries TRBV20-1 and TRBJ1-5; TCRdb lists TRBD1, though no DNA is available to test this call. Germline V gene sequence: CDR1 DFQATT, CDR2 SNEGSKA (reference sequence). The CDR3 runs 14 residues. The CDR3 spells CSASWGPSNQPQHF.

The chain has TRBV5-6 and TRBJ2-1. The CDR3 is 13 amino acids. Germline CDR1 is SGHDT and CDR2 is YYEEEE. This chain's CDR3 is CASSSGFNNEQFF. Looking up the rest from reference TRBV5-6 and TRBJ2-1 gives the full variable domain: DAGVTQSPTHLIKTRGQQVTLRCSPKSGHDTVSWYQQALGQGPQFIFQYYEEEERQRGNFPDRFSGHQFPNYSSELNVNALLLGDSALYLCASSSGFNNEQFFGPGTRLTVL.